This entry concerns a single T cell receptor (beta chain). What it binds is unknown. This entry is derived from a study of cytomegalovirus exposure and HLA in healthy donors. Whole-study findings and limits: According to the study, 160 or so TCR beta chains were cytomegalovirus-associated.

Amplification used 60 Vbeta primers and 13 Jbeta primers. Generated by immunoSEQ multiplex PCR, the TCRdb table keeps only in-frame clones and is missing some. The repertoire includes some 120,000 clones, roughly 82% of them detected once, and roughly 5.8% sits in the top ten. From germline, CDR1 is MRHNA and CDR2 SNTAGT. V lost 6 bases to trimming and J lost 1 base, with 18 bases between them. The CDR3 spans 16 residues. Sequencing was carried out using PBMCs. The origin of this receptor is a man between 18 and 35 years old in good health and CMV-seropositive. The V and J genes are TRBV6-4 and TRBJ1-1, with TRBD1 as a possible D gene (6 bases). CDR3 DNA sequence: TGTGCCAGCAGCGCTGGGGTACAGGGCCCGAACACTGAAGCTTTCTTT. Its protein is CASSAGVQGPNTEAFF.